The entry below gives a single TCR beta chain sequence along with its context. Its antigen is still unknown. CDR3 regions of TCR beta were amplified from RNA transcripts. First-round RT-PCR with HTBI primers preceded a second-round multiplex PCR. MiXCR, applied by TCRdb to the multiplex PCR reads, yields one record per CDR3 protein. The sample has about 210,000 distinct CDR3 sequences, roughly 27% seen once; the top ten hold about 9.1%. These data originate in a study of Graves' ophthalmopathy and Graves' hyperthyroidism. Findings and caveats of the study: The model forecast ophthalmopathy progression, reaching roughly 71% sensitivity and approximately 79% specificity.

This CDR3 comprises 15 residues. V was trimmed by 0 bases and J by 2 bases, leaving 10 bases between them. Germline V lookup: CDR1 LNHNV, CDR2 YYDKDF (reference sequence). This clonotype was obtained from a man between 50 and 59 years old with Graves' ophthalmopathy. The sequenced sample consisted of peripheral blood. This chain links TRBV15 with TRBJ1-2; D is undetermined. The CDR3 sequence: CATSRDGTFNYGYTF. CDR3 nucleotide sequence: TGTGCCACCAGCAGAGACGGCACCTTCAACTATGGCTACACCTTC. Supplemented by reference TRBV15 and TRBJ1-2, the full variable domain reads DAMVIQNPRYQVTQFGKPVTLSCSQTLNHNVMYWYQQKSSQAPKLLFHYYDKDFNNEADTPDNFQSRRPNTSFCFLDIRSPGLGDTAMYLCATSRDGTFNYGYTFGSGTRLTVV.